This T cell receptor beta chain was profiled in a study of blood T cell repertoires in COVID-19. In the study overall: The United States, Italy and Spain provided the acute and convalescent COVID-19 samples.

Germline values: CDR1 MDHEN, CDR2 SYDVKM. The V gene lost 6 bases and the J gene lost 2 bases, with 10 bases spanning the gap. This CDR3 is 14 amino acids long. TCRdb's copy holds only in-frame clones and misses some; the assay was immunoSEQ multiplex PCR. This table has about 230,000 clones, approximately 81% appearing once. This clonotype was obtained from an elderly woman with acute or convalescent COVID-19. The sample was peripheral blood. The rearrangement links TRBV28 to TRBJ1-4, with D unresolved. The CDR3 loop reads CASRAGGTNEKLFF. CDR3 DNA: TGTGCCAGCAGGGCGGGAGGGACTAATGAAAAACTGTTTTTT. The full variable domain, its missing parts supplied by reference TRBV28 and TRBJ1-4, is DVKVTQSSRYLVKRTGEKVFLECVQDMDHENMFWYRQDPGLGLRLIYFSYDVKMKEKGDIPEGYSVSREKKERFSLILESASTNQTSMYLCASRAGGTNEKLFFGSGTQLSVL.